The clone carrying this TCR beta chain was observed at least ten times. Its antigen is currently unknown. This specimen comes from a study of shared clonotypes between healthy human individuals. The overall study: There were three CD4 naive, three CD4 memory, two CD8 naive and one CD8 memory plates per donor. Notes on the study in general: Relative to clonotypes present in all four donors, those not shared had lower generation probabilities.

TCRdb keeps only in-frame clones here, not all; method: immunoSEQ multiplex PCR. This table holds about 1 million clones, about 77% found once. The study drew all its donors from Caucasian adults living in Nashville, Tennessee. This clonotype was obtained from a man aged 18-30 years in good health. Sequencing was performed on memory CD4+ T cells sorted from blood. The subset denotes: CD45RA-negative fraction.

The CDR3 coding sequence is TGTGCCAGCAGCACTGACGGCCCCCAAGAGACCCAGTACTTC. Residues: CASSTDGPQETQYF. This sequence joins TRBV5-4 and TRBJ2-5; D not resolved. CDR1 is SGHNT and CDR2 is YYREEE in the germline V gene (reference sequence). The CDR3 is 14 residues long. Trimming took 4 bases from V and 1 from J, leaving 11 bases between them.